This T cell receptor (beta chain) was obtained from a study of T cells in Graves' hyperthyroidism and ophthalmopathy. As to this clonotype: Its target is unknown. A much larger clone is a single base away; this may be a read error.

The V end lost 6 bases, the J end lost 4 bases, and 22 bases lay between the germline ends. Looked up from germline, CDR1 is ENHRY and CDR2 is SYGVKD. The CDR3 extends over 16 amino acids. Regions amplified from RNA transcripts were the TCR beta CDR3 regions. HTBI primers drove first-round RT-PCR of the TCR CDR3. Each CDR3 protein gets one entry after TCRdb re-called the multiplex PCR reads with MiXCR. This table has around 240,000 distinct CDR3 sequences, 13% to 15% appearing once. Study-wide points: Most thyroid clonotypes that were expanded above 0.001 also turned up in blood.

The gene calls are TRBV10-3 and TRBJ2-7; D call uncertain. The TCR sequence derives from a woman aged 40 to 50 with Graves' hyperthyroidism that later progressed to Graves' ophthalmopathy. The sequenced sample consisted of blood. The CDR3 reads CAIRDPGVGNSYEQYF. The CDR3 nucleotides are TGTGCCATCAGAGACCCGGGTGTAGGGAATTCATACGAGCAGTACTTC.